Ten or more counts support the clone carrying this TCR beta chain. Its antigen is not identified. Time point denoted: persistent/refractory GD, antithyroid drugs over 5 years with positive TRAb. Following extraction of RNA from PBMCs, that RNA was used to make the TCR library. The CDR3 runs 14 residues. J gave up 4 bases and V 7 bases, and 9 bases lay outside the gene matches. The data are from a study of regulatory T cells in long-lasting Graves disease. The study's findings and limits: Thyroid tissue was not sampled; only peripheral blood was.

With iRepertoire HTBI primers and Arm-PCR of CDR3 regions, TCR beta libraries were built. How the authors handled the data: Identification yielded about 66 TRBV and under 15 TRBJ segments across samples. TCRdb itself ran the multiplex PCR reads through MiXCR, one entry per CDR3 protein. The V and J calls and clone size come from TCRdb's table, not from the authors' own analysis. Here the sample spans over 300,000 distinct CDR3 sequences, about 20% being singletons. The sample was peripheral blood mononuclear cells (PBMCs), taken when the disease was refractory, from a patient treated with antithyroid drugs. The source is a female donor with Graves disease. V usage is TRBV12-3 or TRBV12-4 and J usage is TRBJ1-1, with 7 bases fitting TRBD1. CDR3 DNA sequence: TGTGCCAGCACCCCATGGCGGGACAGCACTGAAGCTTTCTTT. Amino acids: CASTPWRDSTEAFF.